This passage covers 17 T cell receptor beta chains from one sample sequenced in a study of HIV-infected patients and healthy controls. The repertoire came from unfractionated whole blood and reflected all unsorted peripheral T cells. Around 0.5 ug RNA was reverse transcribed with alpha and beta constant-region primers. Separate chain-specific third strand synthesis with multiplexing indices produced the alpha and beta libraries. One entry per CDR3 protein results from TCRdb running MiXCR on the 5' RACE reads. The data hold some 20,000 distinct CDR3 sequences, with 8.5% to 9.5% observed a single time. Sequenced: blood. The source of these receptors is an adult in good health.

This clonotype was observed many times. This chain connects TRBV20-1 to TRBJ2-5, with TRBD1 identical over 10 bases. The CDR3 is 13 residues long. The germline CDR1 and CDR2 sequences are DFQATT and SNEGSKA (reference sequence). V gave up 4 bases and J gave up 5 bases; unmatched junction bases: 4. The CDR3 DNA sequence: TGCAGTGCTATTCGGGGACAGGGGGAGACCCAGTACTTC. This gives the protein CSAIRGQGETQYF.

This chain uses TRBV3-1 with TRBJ2-2; 8 bases match TRBD1. This CDR3 has 16 amino acids. J was trimmed by 6 bases and V by 0 bases; bases with no gene match: 6. The germline V gene has CDR1 LGHDT and CDR2 YNNKEL (reference sequence). The CDR3 is CASSQDPGGSAGELFF. DNA for the CDR3: TGTGCCAGCAGCCAAGACCCAGGGGGCAGCGCCGGGGAGCTGTTTTTT.

This clonotype was counted a few times. The rearrangement links TRBV13 to TRBJ1-4; D gene unclear. This CDR3 contains 15 residues. Germline V gene data show CDR1 as PRHDT and CDR2 as FYEKMQ (reference sequence). V lost 5 bases to trimming and J lost 8 bases, with 18 bases between them. The CDR3 reads CASSAYNTMGEKLFF. CDR3 sequence (DNA): TGTGCCAGCAGCGCATACAATACCATGGGAGAAAAACTGTTTTTT. Full variable domain (rest looked up from reference TRBV13 and TRBJ1-4): AAGVIQSPRHLIKEKRETATLKCYPIPRHDTVYWYQQGPGQDPQFLISFYEKMQSDKGSIPDRFSAQQFSDYHSELNMSSLELGDSALYFCASSAYNTMGEKLFFGSGTQLSVL.

This clonotype showed up just a few times. The rearrangement links TRBV12-3 or TRBV12-4 to TRBJ2-3; D uncertain. Trimming took 1 base from V and 10 from J, leaving 15 bases between them. The CDR3 runs 14 residues. The CDR3 region has the DNA TGTGCCAGCAGTTTAGTACTCAGGCCATACGCGCAGTATTTT. It translates to CASSLVLRPYAQYF.

By proportion, this clonotype is medium-sized (0.01 to 0.1%). The chain links TRBV19 to TRBJ2-1; D is uncertain. Germline-derived CDR1 and CDR2 are LNHDA and SQIVND (reference sequence). The CDR3 extends over 14 amino acids. V was shortened by 5 bases and J by 2 bases, with 10 bases between the two germline ends. The CDR3 sequence is CASSRQTAYNEQFF. The DNA for the CDR3 is TGTGCCAGTAGTCGACAAACCGCCTACAATGAGCAGTTCTTC.

Many counts were recorded for this clonotype. J is TRBJ2-1 and V is TRBV14, with 8 nucleotides matching TRBD2. Germline lookup yields CDR1 SGHDN and CDR2 FVKESK. The CDR3 is 16 amino acids. The V gene end was trimmed by 3 bases and the J gene end by 6 bases; junction bases not matched to a gene: 10. CDR3 residues: CASSHRGLAGFNEQFF. In DNA form, the CDR3 reads TGTGCCAGCAGCCATAGGGGCCTAGCGGGTTTCAATGAGCAGTTCTTC.

Many counts were recorded for this clonotype. The genes are TRBV19 and TRBJ2-1; 11 bases match TRBD2. Trimming cost V 8 bases and J 4 bases; bases outside gene matches: 7. Germline CDR1 and CDR2: LNHDA and SQIVND (reference sequence). The CDR3 runs to 15 residues. The CDR3 sequence: CASPHSGREYNEQFF. CDR3 nucleotides: TGTGCCAGTCCTCATAGCGGGAGGGAATACAATGAGCAGTTCTTC.

This clonotype was found many times. This chain joins TRBV19 and TRBJ2-7; 8 bases are shared with TRBD1. V lost 2 bases to trimming and J lost 4 bases; unmatched junction nucleotides: 7. CDR3 length: 15 amino acids. Germline values: CDR1 LNHDA, CDR2 SQIVND (reference sequence). The CDR3 region has the DNA TGTGCCAGTAGTATAACCGGGACAGGACCTTACGAGCAGTACTTC. Translated: CASSITGTGPYEQYF.

This clonotype was counted at least ten times. This chain links TRBV2 with TRBJ2-7, with a weak D call TRBD1 (6 bases). V was clipped by 3 bases and J by 3 bases, with 18 bases between them. CDR1 and CDR2 from the germline V gene are SNHLY and FYNNEI. The CDR3 is made up of 16 amino acids. CDR3 region: CASSEGSRGYFYEQYF. DNA of the CDR3: TGTGCCAGCAGTGAGGGCTCTAGGGGGTACTTCTACGAGCAGTACTTC. Looking up the rest from reference TRBV2 and TRBJ2-7 gives the full variable domain: EPEVTQTPSHQVTQMGQEVILRCVPISNHLYFYWYRQILGQKVEFLVSFYNNEISEKSEIFDDQFSVERPDGSNFTLKIRSTKLEDSAMYFCASSEGSRGYFYEQYFGPGTRLTVT.

This chain joins TRBV7-2 and TRBJ2-1; D unresolved. The CDR3 has 11 residues. Germline V gene sequence: CDR1 SGHTA, CDR2 FQGNSA. The V end was cut by 1 base, the J end by 13 bases, with 8 bases between. The CDR3 bases are TGTGCCAGCAGCTTAGGGCCATTACAGTTCTTC. This translates into CASSLGPLQFF.

V gene TRBV13 combines with J gene TRBJ2-3; D unresolved. Trimming shortened V by 3 bases and J by 6 bases, and 10 bases separated the two germline ends. CDR1 is PRHDT and CDR2 is FYEKMQ in the germline V gene (reference sequence). The CDR3 runs 13 residues. The CDR3 reads CASSFYSIDTQYF. The CDR3 DNA sequence: TGTGCCAGCAGCTTTTATTCTATCGATACGCAGTATTTT.

By sample fraction, this clonotype is medium-sized. The chain has TRBV27 and TRBJ2-3; D is perhaps TRBD1 or TRBD2 (5 bases each). Germline assignment: CDR1 MNHEY and CDR2 SMNVEV (reference sequence). V dropped 6 bases and J dropped 0 bases, with 10 bases sitting between them. The CDR3 has 14 amino acids. CDR3 loop: CASRRGVSTDTQYF. The CDR3 coding sequence is TGTGCCAGCAGACGGGGCGTCAGCACAGATACGCAGTATTTT.

This clonotype has at least ten counts. This rearrangement joins TRBV15 to TRBJ2-3; D call uncertain. V shed 4 bases and J shed 4 bases, with 9 bases lying between them. The CDR3 runs 13 residues. Germline loops: CDR1 LNHNV, CDR2 YYDKDF (reference sequence). The CDR3 DNA reads as TGTGCCACCAGCAATGGCCTCCCAGATACGCAGTATTTT. It encodes CATSNGLPDTQYF.

The rearrangement uses TRBV7-2 and TRBJ1-3; the D gene is possibly TRBD1 (6 bases). The CDR3 has 15 amino acids. Looked up from germline, CDR1 is SGHTA and CDR2 is FQGNSA. V gave up 1 base and J gave up 8 bases, with 15 bases separating them. The CDR3 DNA reads as TGTGCCAGCAGCTTAGTCCCGGGGGCTGTAGACACCATATATTTT. Its protein product is CASSLVPGAVDTIYF.

The chain carries TRBV30 and TRBJ2-5; no definite D call. Germline CDR1 and CDR2: GTSNPN and SVGIG (reference sequence). This CDR3 is 15 amino acids long. Trimming cost V 1 base and J 1 base, with 13 bases left between them. CDR3 sequence (DNA): TGTGCCTGGAGTGCCCCTCAGGATTTCCAAGAGACCCAGTACTTC. As protein: CAWSAPQDFQETQYF.

Relative to its sample, this clonotype is medium-sized. This chain uses TRBV7-3 with TRBJ2-6; maybe TRBD1 (6 bases). There are 17 residues in the CDR3. CDR1 is SGHTA and CDR2 is FQGTGA in the germline V gene. Deletions cut 5 bases from V and 0 bases from J, with 14 bases between. The CDR3 reads CASSPEGHYSGANVLTF. Here the CDR3 DNA reads TGTGCCAGCAGCCCCGAGGGACACTACTCTGGGGCCAACGTCCTGACTTTC.

This clonotype was counted ten times or more. V gene TRBV12-5 combines with J gene TRBJ1-2; D unclear. V dropped 0 bases and J dropped 8 bases, with 13 bases sitting between them. The CDR3 spans 14 residues. Germline-derived CDR1 and CDR2 are LGHNT and FRNRAP. In DNA, the CDR3 is TGTGCTAGTGGTTTGGTACACCCAATGCGGGGCTACACCTTC. Its protein is CASGLVHPMRGYTF.